This TCR beta chain was captured by sequencing in a study of cytomegalovirus exposure and HLA in healthy donors. 60 Vbeta and 13 Jbeta primers were used in PCR. Sequencing was performed with immunoSEQ multiplex PCR; in TCRdb, only in-frame clones are kept and a portion is missing. Of some 190,000 clones in the sample, over 70% were seen once. Trimming cost V 3 bases and J 10 bases; bases outside gene matches: 16. Germline values: CDR1 LNHDA, CDR2 SQIVND (reference sequence). The CDR3 is 16 amino acids. This clone has only a few counts. The rearrangement links TRBV19 to TRBJ1-1, with 8 bases fitting TRBD1. Sequenced material: PBMCs. The source of this sequence is a woman younger than 30 in good health and CMV-seronegative. As DNA, the CDR3 is TGTGCCAGTAGTATGTTGGCAGGGGGCGCCGGGGAAGTAGCTTTCTTT. This sequence encodes CASSMLAGGAGEVAFF.